Below, 24 T cell receptor beta chains from the same sample are listed, as sequenced in a study of blood T cells in healthy people across ages. The second PCR ran roughly 7 to 11 cycles with a sample-barcoded 5' primer and J-beta primers. TCRdb re-called the 5' RACE reads through MiXCR, storing one row per CDR3 protein. This sample carries 550,000 to 600,000 distinct CDR3 sequences, 40% to 50% of them seen once, and the ten largest clones take just under 25%. Sequencing was carried out using blood. The receptors were sampled from a man older than 75 in good health.

This chain uses TRBV12-3 or TRBV12-4 with TRBJ2-3; TRBD2 matches at 7 bases. This CDR3 is built from 14 residues. V was clipped by 7 bases and J by 1 base; unmatched bases: 5. The CDR3 is CASTNLAGTDTQYF. For the CDR3, the DNA is TGTGCCAGCACCAACCTAGCGGGCACAGATACGCAGTATTTT.

This chain connects TRBV4-3 to TRBJ1-1; the D gene is possibly TRBD1 (5 bases). V was pared by 0 bases and J by 0 bases, with 14 bases between. The CDR3 sequence is 17 residues long. Germline V gives CDR1 LGHNA, CDR2 YSLEER. The DNA of the CDR3 is TGCGCCAGCAGCCAAGATCGTAACGGGGGGATGAACACTGAAGCTTTCTTT. It specifies CASSQDRNGGMNTEAFF.

The chain combines TRBV7-9 with TRBJ1-3; D remains unclear. Trimming removed 7 bases from V and 2 bases from J, with 12 bases in between. Germline CDR1 reads SEHNR; CDR2 reads FQNEAQ (reference sequence). This CDR3 spans 14 amino acids. The CDR3 nucleotides read TGTGCCAGCACCGGCAGGATTGCTGGAAACACCATATATTTT. Translating gives CASTGRIAGNTIYF.

Only a few counts were recorded for this clonotype. The chain has TRBV7-2 and TRBJ2-1; D is ambiguous. CDR1 is SGHTA, CDR2 FQGNSA, per germline. V was trimmed by 6 bases and J by 9 bases, leaving 15 bases between them. The CDR3 spans 13 residues. The CDR3 DNA sequence: TGTGCCAGCAGGCAAGTGGTGAGCGTTGAGCAGTTCTTC. It is translated as CASRQVVSVEQFF. Using reference TRBV7-2 and TRBJ2-1 for the parts outside the CDR3, the full variable domain is GAGVSQSPSNKVTEKGKDVELRCDPISGHTALYWYRQSLGQGLEFLIYFQGNSAPDKSGLPSDRFSAERTGGSVSTLTIQRTQQEDSAVYLCASRQVVSVEQFFGPGTRLTVL.

This clonotype was counted once. This CDR3 is missing its conserved last phenylalanine or tryptophan, likely due to a read error. The DNA is left out, because the CDR3 cannot be placed on it with certainty; the CDR3 is given as TCRdb lists it. The chain employs TRBV29-1 and TRBJ2-7; TRBD1, the D gene given by the table, was not confirmed from the DNA. The CDR3 region is 11 residues in length, termini included. Germline assignment: CDR1 SQVTM and CDR2 ANQGSEA. CDR3 in amino acids: CSVEDPGVGYL.

The chain couples TRBV20-1 to TRBJ2-3; 11 bases map to TRBD2. Germline trimming cut 3 bases from V and 3 bases from J; bases unmatched to any gene: 5. CDR3 length: 15 residues. Germline loops: CDR1 DFQATT, CDR2 SNEGSKA (reference sequence). CDR3 loop: CSASGLAGGTDTQYF. The CDR3 DNA reads as TGCAGTGCTAGCGGACTAGCGGGTGGAACAGATACGCAGTATTTT.

As to this clonotype: One junction end disagrees with the germline gene, perhaps due to a read error. The J gene is TRBJ2-7, the V gene TRBV10-3, with a possible D match to TRBD1 (5 bases). The CDR3 contains 12 residues. In germline, CDR1 is ENHRY, CDR2 SYGVKD. The CDR3 DNA follows: TGTGCCATGGCTGCGACAGCCTACGAGCAGCACTTC. It specifies CAMAATAYEQHF.

The rearrangement uses TRBV9 and TRBJ1-6; a possible D gene is TRBD1 (5 bases). V dropped 4 bases and J dropped 10 bases, with 24 bases sitting between them. The CDR3 covers 17 residues. The germline CDR1 and CDR2 sequences are SGDLS and YYNGEE. CDR3 in amino acids: CASSRGSLGPGRSPLHF. The DNA of the CDR3 is TGTGCCAGCAGCAGGGGCAGCTTAGGGCCCGGTCGATCACCCCTCCACTTT. Full variable domain (remainder filled in from reference TRBV9 and TRBJ1-6): DSGVTQTPKHLITATGQRVTLRCSPRSGDLSVYWYQQSLDQGLQFLIQYYNGEERAKGNILERFSAQQFPDLHSELNLSSLELGDSALYFCASSRGSLGPGRSPLHFGNGTRLTVT.

The gene calls are TRBV29-1 and TRBJ2-2; D unclear. CDR3 size: 15 residues. Germline V CDR1 and CDR2: SQVTM, ANQGSEA. V lost 3 bases to trimming and J lost 4 bases, with 15 bases between them. CDR3 nucleotides: TGCAGCGTTGATAAGTCGGGCTCGGGCACCGGGGAGCTGTTTTTT. This sequence encodes CSVDKSGSGTGELFF.

V gene TRBV10-3 combines with J gene TRBJ2-3; 7 bases are shared with TRBD2. The CDR3 is 14 residues long. Germline V lookup: CDR1 ENHRY, CDR2 SYGVKD. The V and J ends lost 9 bases and 5 bases, in that order; junction bases with no gene match: 11. DNA of the CDR3: TGTGCCATGGGCGGGGGTTGGGGAAGAGATACGCAGTATTTT. Translation gives CAMGGGWGRDTQYF.

This clonotype was detected only a few times. The chain carries TRBV2 and TRBJ2-2; D is uncertain. Trimming cost V 6 bases and J 6 bases, with 17 bases left between them. Germline V gene sequence: CDR1 SNHLY, CDR2 FYNNEI. This CDR3 has 15 amino acids. The CDR3, as DNA: TGTGCCAGCAGAAGGGATGAGGCCTCCGCCGGGGAGCTGTTTTTT. Amino acids: CASRRDEASAGELFF. Looking up the rest from reference TRBV2 and TRBJ2-2 gives the full variable domain: EPEVTQTPSHQVTQMGQEVILRCVPISNHLYFYWYRQILGQKVEFLVSFYNNEISEKSEIFDDQFSVERPDGSNFTLKIRSTKLEDSAMYFCASRRDEASAGELFFGEGSRLTVL.

Only one count was recorded for this clonotype. The rearrangement uses TRBV27 and TRBJ1-5; a weak D match, TRBD1 (5 bases). Germline V gene lookup returns CDR1 MNHEY and CDR2 SMNVEV (reference sequence). V lost 4 bases and J 6 bases, leaving 19 bases between the germline ends. CDR3 length: 16 amino acids. CDR3 amino acids: CASSSITGVFSQPQHF. The CDR3 DNA reads TGTGCCAGCAGTTCGATTACAGGTGTGTTTAGTCAGCCCCAGCATTTT.

The V call is TRBV20-1, the J call TRBJ2-3; 8 bases are shared with TRBD2. Germline V gene lookup returns CDR1 DFQATT and CDR2 SNEGSKA (reference sequence). After removal of 7 bases from V and 1 base from J, the junction contained 10 bases not matched to a gene. There are 15 residues in the CDR3. The chain's CDR3 is CSVGGPGLGTDTQYF. In DNA, the CDR3 is TGCAGTGTCGGAGGGCCGGGACTAGGCACAGATACGCAGTATTTT.

This clonotype has a handful of counts. The rearrangement links TRBV6-2 or TRBV6-3 to TRBJ2-7; D might be TRBD2 (6 bases). CDR1 is MNHEY and CDR2 is SVGEGT in the germline V gene. Deletions cut 6 bases from V and 3 bases from J, with 18 bases between. CDR3 length: 15 residues. Here the CDR3 reads CASSYRGTPHYEQYF. CDR3 in DNA: TGTGCCAGCAGCTACCGGGGGACGCCTCACTACGAGCAGTACTTC.

CDR3 sequence reads: CASSVYRGRADTQYF. Written as DNA, the CDR3 is TGTGCCAGCAGTGTTTATAGGGGAAGGGCAGATACGCAGTATTTT. The chain links TRBV2 to TRBJ2-3; tentative D call: TRBD1 (5 bases). The CDR3 runs to 15 residues. CDR1 and CDR2 from the germline V gene are SNHLY and FYNNEI. V shed 4 bases and J shed 4 bases, with 15 bases lying between them.

Comments on this clonotype: An end of the junction differs from the germline gene, which may be a read error. The gene calls are TRBV30 and TRBJ2-7; either TRBD1 or TRBD2 may supply D (6 bases each). The CDR3 totals 11 residues. The germline V gene encodes CDR1 GTSNPN and CDR2 SVGIG (reference sequence). CDR3 amino acids: CAGRWQGEQYF. The CDR3 DNA follows: TGTGCCGGGAGGTGGCAGGGGGAGCAGTACTTC.

Only one count was recorded for this clonotype. The V call is TRBV20-1, the J call TRBJ2-5; 9 positions agree with TRBD2. The CDR3 contains 14 residues. V was clipped by 0 bases and J by 11 bases; unmatched bases: 10. Germline V gene data show CDR1 as DFQATT and CDR2 as SNEGSKA (reference sequence). The CDR3: CSARDSAGGGEQYF. CDR3 nucleotide sequence: TGCAGTGCTAGAGATTCGGCGGGAGGGGGGGAGCAGTACTTC.

This sequence joins TRBV20-1 and TRBJ1-1; D may be TRBD1 (5 bases). The V gene's germline CDR1 is DFQATT and CDR2 SNEGSKA (reference sequence). The CDR3 runs 11 residues. Trimming removed 7 bases from V and 5 bases from J, with 11 bases in between. CDR3 residues: CSGEWGTEAFF. CDR3 in DNA: TGCAGTGGCGAATGGGGGACTGAAGCTTTCTTT.

A remark on this clonotype: One base away lies a much larger clone, so this may be a sequencing read error. The chain combines TRBV3-1 with TRBJ2-1, with D possibly matching TRBD2 (6 bases). This CDR3 region has 20 residues. Germline V gives CDR1 LGHDT, CDR2 YNNKEL (reference sequence). CDR3 loop: CASSQALLLGGPVSFNEQFF. CDR3 in DNA: TGTGCCAGCAGCCAAGCGCTCCTCCTCGGGGGACCCGTCTCCTTCAATGAGCAGTTCTTC.

This clonotype occurred once. Being one base from a much bigger clone, this may be a read error. V usage is TRBV6-5 and J usage is TRBJ2-7; D possibly matches TRBD1 or TRBD2 (5 bases each). CDR1 and CDR2 from the germline V gene are MNHEY and SVGAGI. This CDR3 is built from 14 residues. V was trimmed by 2 bases and J by 3 bases, leaving 11 bases between them. The CDR3 coding sequence is TGTGCCAGCAGTTACGCTGCAGGGAGCTACGAGCAGTACTTC. Translated: CASSYAAGSYEQYF.

This clonotype was seen only a few times. The chain has TRBV28 and TRBJ2-7; 10 nucleotides match TRBD2. Germline V lookup: CDR1 MDHEN, CDR2 SYDVKM. J was trimmed by 5 bases and V by 10 bases; bases with no gene match: 8. The CDR3 is made up of 13 amino acids. The CDR3 DNA follows: TGTGCCACCCAAGCGGGAGGGGGCCACGAGCAGTACTTC. Translated, it gives CATQAGGGHEQYF.

In this sample, this clonotype turned up a few times. This chain links TRBV29-1 with TRBJ2-5; D is undetermined. CDR1 is SQVTM, CDR2 ANQGSEA, per germline. V lost 4 bases and J lost 1, with 7 bases in between. The CDR3 is made up of 12 amino acids. The CDR3 protein is CSVAGIQETQYF. The CDR3 DNA reads TGCAGCGTTGCTGGAATCCAAGAGACCCAGTACTTC.

J is TRBJ2-3 and V is TRBV28; 9 bases map to TRBD2. The V and J ends lost 10 bases and 6 bases, in that order; junction bases with no gene match: 11. Germline V gene lookup returns CDR1 MDHEN and CDR2 SYDVKM. The CDR3 is 14 amino acids. The CDR3 DNA follows: TGTGCCATCCATAGCGGGGGCCCTGCGGATACGCAGTATTTT. Protein: CAIHSGGPADTQYF.

With regard to this clonotype: A much larger clone differs from this one at a single base, so this may be a read error. This chain links TRBV7-9 with TRBJ1-5, with D possibly matching TRBD1 (5 bases). The germline V and J ends were trimmed by 5 bases and 1 base, with 9 bases remaining between them. Germline assignment: CDR1 SEHNR and CDR2 FQNEAQ (reference sequence). The CDR3 is 14 residues long. DNA for the CDR3: TGTGCCAGCAGCGCGGAGGGGAGCAATCAGCCCCAGCATTTT. Its translation: CASSAEGSNQPQHF.